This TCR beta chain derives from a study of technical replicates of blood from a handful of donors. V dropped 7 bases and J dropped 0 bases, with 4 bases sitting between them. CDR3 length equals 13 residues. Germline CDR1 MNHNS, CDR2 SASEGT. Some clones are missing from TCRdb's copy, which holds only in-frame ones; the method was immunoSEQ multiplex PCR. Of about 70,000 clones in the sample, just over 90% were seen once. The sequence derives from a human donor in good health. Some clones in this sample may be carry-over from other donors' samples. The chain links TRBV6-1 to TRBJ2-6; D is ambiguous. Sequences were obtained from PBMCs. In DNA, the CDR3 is TGTGCCAGCACCAACTCTGGGGCCAACGTCCTGACTTTC. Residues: CASTNSGANVLTF.